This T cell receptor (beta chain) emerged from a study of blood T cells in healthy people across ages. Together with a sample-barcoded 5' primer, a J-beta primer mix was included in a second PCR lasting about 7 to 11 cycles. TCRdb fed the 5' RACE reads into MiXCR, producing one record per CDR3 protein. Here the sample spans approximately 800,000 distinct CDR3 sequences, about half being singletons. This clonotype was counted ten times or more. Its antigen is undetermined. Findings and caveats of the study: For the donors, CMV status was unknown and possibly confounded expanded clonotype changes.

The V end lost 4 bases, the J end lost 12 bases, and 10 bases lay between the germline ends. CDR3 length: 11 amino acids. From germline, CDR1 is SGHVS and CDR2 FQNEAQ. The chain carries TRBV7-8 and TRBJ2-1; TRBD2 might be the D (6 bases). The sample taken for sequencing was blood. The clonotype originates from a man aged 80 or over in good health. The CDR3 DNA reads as TGTGCCAGCAGCTCTCATAGCGGGCAGTTCTTC. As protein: CASSSHSGQFF.